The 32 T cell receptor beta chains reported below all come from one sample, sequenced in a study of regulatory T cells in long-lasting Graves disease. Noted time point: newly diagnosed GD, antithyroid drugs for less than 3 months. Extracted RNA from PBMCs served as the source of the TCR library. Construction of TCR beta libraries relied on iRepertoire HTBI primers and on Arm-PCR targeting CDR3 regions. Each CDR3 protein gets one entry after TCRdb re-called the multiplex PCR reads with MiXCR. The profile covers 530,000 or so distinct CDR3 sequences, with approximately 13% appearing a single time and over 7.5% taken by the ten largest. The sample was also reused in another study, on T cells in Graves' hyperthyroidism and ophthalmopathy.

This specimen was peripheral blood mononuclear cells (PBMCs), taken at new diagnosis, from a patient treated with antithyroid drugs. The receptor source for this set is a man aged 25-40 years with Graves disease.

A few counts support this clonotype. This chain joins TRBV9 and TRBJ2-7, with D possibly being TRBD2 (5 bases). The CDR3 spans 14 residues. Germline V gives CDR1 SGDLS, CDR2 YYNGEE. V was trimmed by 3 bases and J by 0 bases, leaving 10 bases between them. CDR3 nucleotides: TGTGCCAGCAGCGCGGACTTACTCTCCTACGAGCAGTACTTC. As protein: CASSADLLSYEQYF.

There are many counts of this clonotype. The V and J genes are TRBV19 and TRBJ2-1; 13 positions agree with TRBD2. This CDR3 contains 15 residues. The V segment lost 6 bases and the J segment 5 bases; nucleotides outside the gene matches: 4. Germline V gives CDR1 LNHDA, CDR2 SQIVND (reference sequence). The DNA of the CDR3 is TGTGCCAGTAGGGGACTAGCGGGGAACGACAATGAGCAGTTCTTC. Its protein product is CASRGLAGNDNEQFF.

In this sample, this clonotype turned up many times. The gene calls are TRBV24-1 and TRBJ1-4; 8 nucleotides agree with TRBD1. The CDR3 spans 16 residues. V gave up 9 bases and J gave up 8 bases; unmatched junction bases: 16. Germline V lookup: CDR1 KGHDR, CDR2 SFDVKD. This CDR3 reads CATSPGPAGGNEKLFF. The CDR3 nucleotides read TGTGCCACCTCTCCCGGTCCCGCAGGGGGCAACGAAAAACTGTTTTTT.

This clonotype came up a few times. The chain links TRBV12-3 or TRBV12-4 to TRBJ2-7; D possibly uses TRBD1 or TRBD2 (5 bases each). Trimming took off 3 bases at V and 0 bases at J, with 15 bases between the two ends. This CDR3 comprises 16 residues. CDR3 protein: CASSFIFGASSYEQYF. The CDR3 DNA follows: TGTGCCAGCAGTTTTATCTTCGGGGCGAGCTCCTACGAGCAGTACTTC.

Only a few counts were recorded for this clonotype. The CDR3 loop is CASSPRVPSEAFF. CDR3 nucleotides: TGTGCCAGTAGTCCAAGGGTGCCCTCTGAAGCTTTCTTT. The chain has TRBV19 and TRBJ1-1; D is uncertain. V was clipped by 5 bases and J by 6 bases, with 13 bases between them. This CDR3 is 13 amino acids long. The V gene's germline CDR1 is LNHDA and CDR2 SQIVND (reference sequence).

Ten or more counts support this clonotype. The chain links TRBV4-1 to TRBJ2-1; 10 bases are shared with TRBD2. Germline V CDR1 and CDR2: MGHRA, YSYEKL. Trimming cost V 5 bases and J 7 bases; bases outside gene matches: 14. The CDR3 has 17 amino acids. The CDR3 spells CASSFSGRVESENEQFF. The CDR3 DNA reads TGCGCCAGCAGCTTCAGCGGGAGGGTTGAAAGTGAGAATGAGCAGTTCTTC.

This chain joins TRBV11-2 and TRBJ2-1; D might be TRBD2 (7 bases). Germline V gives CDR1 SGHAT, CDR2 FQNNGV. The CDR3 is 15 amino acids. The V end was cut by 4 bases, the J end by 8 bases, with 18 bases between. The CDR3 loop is CASSYGGQYLDEQFF. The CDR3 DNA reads TGTGCCAGCAGCTACGGGGGGCAGTACCTGGATGAGCAGTTCTTC.

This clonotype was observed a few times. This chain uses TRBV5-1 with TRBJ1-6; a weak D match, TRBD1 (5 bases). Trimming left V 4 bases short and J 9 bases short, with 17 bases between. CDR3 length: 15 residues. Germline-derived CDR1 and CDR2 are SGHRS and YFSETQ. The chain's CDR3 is CASSPGTAVGSPLHF. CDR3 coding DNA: TGCGCCAGCAGCCCCGGGACCGCCGTGGGTTCACCCCTCCACTTT.

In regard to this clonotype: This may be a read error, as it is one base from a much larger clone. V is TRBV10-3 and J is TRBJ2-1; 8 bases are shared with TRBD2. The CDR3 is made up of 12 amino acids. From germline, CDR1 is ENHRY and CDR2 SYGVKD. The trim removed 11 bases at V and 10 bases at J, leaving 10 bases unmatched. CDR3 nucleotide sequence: TGTGCCTCGGGAGGGTATCTCTACGAGCAGTTCTTC. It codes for CASGGYLYEQFF.

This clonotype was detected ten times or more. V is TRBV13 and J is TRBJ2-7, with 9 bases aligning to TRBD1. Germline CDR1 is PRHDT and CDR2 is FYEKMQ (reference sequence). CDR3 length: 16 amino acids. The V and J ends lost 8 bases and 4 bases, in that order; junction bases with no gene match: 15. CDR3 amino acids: CASSPRPDRGWYEQYF. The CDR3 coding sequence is TGTGCCAGCTCACCCCGCCCTGACAGGGGGTGGTACGAGCAGTACTTC.

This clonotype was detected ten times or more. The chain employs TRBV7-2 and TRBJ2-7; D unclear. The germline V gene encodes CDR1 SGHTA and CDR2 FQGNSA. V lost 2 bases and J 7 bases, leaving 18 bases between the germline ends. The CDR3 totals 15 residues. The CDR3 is CASSLSGNLLMEQYF. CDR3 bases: TGTGCCAGCAGCTTATCGGGTAACCTTTTGATGGAGCAGTACTTC. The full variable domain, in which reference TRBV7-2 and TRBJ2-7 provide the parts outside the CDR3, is GAGVSQSPSNKVTEKGKDVELRCDPISGHTALYWYRQSLGQGLEFLIYFQGNSAPDKSGLPSDRFSAERTGGSVSTLTIQRTQQEDSAVYLCASSLSGNLLMEQYFGPGTRLTVT.

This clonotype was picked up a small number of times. The CDR3 here is CASSFSGGETGELFF. CDR3 coding DNA: TGTGCCAGCAGCTTTAGCGGGGGAGAGACCGGGGAGCTGTTTTTT. The chain uses TRBV9 and TRBJ2-2, with TRBD2 identical over 9 bases. Losses at the gene ends were 4 bases for V and 5 bases for J; bases not matched to a gene: 6. Germline V gene sequence: CDR1 SGDLS, CDR2 YYNGEE. The CDR3 is 15 residues long.

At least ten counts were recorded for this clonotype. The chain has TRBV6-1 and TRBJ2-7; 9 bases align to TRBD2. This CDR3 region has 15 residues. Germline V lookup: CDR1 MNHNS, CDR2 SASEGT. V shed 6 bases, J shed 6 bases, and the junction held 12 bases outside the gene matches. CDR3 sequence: CASSRSASGRTEQYF. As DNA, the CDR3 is TGTGCCAGCAGCCGGAGTGCCAGCGGGAGGACCGAGCAGTACTTC.

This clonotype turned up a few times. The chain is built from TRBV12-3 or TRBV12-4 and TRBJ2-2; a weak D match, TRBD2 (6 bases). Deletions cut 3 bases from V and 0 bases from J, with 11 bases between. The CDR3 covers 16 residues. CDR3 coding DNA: TGTGCCAGCAGTTTGGAGCGGGCAGCGAACACCGGGGAGCTGTTTTTT. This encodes CASSLERAANTGELFF.

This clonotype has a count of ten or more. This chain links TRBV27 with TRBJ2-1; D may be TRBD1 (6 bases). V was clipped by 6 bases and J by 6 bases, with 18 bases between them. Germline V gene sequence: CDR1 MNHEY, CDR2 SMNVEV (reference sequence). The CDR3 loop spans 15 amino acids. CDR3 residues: CASSPRTEPTNEQFF. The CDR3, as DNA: TGTGCCAGCAGCCCGCGGACAGAACCCACCAATGAGCAGTTCTTC.

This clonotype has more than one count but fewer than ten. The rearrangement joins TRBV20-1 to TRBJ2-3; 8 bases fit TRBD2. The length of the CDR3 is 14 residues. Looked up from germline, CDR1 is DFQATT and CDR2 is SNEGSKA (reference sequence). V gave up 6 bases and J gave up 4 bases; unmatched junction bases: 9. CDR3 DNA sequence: TGCAGTGCCTCGACCAGCGGGAGCGCAGATACGCAGTATTTT. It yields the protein CSASTSGSADTQYF.

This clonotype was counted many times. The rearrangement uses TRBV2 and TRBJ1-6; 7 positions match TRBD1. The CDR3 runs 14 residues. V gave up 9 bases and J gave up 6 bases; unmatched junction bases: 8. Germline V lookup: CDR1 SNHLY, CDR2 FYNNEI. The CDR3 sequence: CAREDRAANSPLHF. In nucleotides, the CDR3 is TGTGCCAGAGAAGACAGGGCCGCTAATTCACCCCTCCACTTT.

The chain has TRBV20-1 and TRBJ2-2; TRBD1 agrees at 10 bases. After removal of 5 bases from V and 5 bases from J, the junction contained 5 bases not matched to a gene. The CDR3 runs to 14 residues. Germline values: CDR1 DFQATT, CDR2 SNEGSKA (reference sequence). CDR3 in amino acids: CSAPRTGGTGELFF. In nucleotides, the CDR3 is TGCAGTGCTCCGAGGACAGGGGGTACCGGGGAGCTGTTTTTT.

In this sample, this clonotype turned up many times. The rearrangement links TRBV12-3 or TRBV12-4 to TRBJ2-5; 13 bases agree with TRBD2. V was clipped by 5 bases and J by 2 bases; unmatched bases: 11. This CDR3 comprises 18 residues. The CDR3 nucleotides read TGTGCCAGCAGTCGTGGACTAGCGGGAGCCGTACAACAAGAGACCCAGTACTTC. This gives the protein CASSRGLAGAVQQETQYF.

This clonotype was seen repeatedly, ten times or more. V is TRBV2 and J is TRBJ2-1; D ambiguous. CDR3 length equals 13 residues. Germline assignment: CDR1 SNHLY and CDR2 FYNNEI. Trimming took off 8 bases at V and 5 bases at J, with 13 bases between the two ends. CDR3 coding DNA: TGTGCCAGCCTCGGGTTTTGGGACAATGAGCAGTTCTTC. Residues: CASLGFWDNEQFF.

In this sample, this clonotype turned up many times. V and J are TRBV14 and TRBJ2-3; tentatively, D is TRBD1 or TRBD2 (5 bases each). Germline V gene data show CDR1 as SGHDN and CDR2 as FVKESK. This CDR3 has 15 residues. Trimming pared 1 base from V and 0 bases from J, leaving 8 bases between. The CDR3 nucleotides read TGTGCCAGCAGCCAAGCGGGACCTAGCACAGATACGCAGTATTTT. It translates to CASSQAGPSTDTQYF.

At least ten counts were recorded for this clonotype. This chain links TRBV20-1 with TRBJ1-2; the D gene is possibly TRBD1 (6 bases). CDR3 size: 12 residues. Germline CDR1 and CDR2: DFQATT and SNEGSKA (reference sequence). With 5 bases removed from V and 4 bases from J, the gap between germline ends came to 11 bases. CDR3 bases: TGCAGTGCTCAGGGGTACGGCTATGGCTACACCTTC. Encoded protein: CSAQGYGYGYTF.

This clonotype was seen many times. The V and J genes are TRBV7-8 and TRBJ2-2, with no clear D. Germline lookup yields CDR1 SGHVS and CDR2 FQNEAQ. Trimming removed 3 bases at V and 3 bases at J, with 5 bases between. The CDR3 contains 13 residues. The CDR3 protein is CASSLAYTGELFF. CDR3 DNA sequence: TGTGCCAGCAGCTTGGCTTACACCGGGGAGCTGTTTTTT.

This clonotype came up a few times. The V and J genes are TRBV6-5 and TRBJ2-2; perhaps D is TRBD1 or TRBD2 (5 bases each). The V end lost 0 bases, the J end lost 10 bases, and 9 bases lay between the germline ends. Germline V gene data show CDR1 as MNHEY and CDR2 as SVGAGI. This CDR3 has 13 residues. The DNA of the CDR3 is TGTGCCAGCAGTTACTCGGGGGTTGTGGAGCTGTTTTTT. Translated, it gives CASSYSGVVELFF.

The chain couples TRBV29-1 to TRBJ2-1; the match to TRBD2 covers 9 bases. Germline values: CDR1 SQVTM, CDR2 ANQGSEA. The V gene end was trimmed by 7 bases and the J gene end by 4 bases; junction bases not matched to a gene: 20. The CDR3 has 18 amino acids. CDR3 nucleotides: TGCAGCGCCCCGATGGCGGGAGGGCCATGGCCTGCTTACAATGAGCAGTTCTTC. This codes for CSAPMAGGPWPAYNEQFF.

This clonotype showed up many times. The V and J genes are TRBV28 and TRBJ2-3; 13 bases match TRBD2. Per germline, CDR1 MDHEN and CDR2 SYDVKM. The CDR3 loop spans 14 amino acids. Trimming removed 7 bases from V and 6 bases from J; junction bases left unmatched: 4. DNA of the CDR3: TGTGCCAGCACCACTAGCGGGAGGGGGGATACGCAGTATTTT. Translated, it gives CASTTSGRGDTQYF.

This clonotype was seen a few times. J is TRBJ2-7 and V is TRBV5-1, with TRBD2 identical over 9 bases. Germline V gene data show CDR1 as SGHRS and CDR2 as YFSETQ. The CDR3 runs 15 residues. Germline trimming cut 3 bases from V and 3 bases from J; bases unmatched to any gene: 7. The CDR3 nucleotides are TGCGCCAGCAGCTCCATAGCGGGAGTGTACTACGAGCAGTACTTC. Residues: CASSSIAGVYYEQYF.

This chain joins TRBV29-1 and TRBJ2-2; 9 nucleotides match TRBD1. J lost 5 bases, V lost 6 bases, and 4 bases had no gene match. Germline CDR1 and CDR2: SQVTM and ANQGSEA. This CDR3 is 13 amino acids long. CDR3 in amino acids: CSVTTGGTGELFF. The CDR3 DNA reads TGCAGCGTGACGACAGGGGGAACCGGGGAGCTGTTTTTT.

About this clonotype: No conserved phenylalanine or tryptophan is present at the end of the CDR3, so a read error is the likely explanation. CDR3 in amino acids: CASSLDLADTQYL. CDR3 coding DNA: TGTGCCAGCAGCTTGGATCTCGCAGATACGCAGTATCTT. The V call is TRBV5-4, the J call TRBJ2-3; unclear D gene. This CDR3 has 13 residues. Germline V gives CDR1 SGHNT, CDR2 YYREEE (reference sequence). The V and J ends lost 0 bases and 4 bases respectively, with 6 bases between them.

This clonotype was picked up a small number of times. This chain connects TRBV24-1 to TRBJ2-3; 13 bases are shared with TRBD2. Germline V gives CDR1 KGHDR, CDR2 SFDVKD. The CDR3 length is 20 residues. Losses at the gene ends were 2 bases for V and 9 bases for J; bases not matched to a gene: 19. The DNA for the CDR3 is TGTGCCACCAGTGATTCCGGACTAGCGGGAGCCCTAAGTCCCACAAGGACGCAGTATTTT. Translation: CATSDSGLAGALSPTRTQYF.

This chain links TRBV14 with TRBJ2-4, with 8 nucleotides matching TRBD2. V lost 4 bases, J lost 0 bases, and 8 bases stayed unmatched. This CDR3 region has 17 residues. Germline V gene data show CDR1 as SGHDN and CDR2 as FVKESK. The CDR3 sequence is CASSPKSGGLAKNIQYF. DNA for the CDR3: TGTGCCAGCAGCCCAAAGAGCGGGGGACTAGCCAAAAACATTCAGTACTTC.

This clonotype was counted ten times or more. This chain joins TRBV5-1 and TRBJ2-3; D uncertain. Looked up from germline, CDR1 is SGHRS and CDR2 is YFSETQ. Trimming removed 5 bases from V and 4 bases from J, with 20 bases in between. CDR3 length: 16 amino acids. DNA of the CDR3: TGCGCCAGCAGACGAGGAACCCCTGGCGGTGCAGATACGCAGTATTTT. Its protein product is CASRRGTPGGADTQYF.